The clone carrying this T cell receptor beta chain was observed a few times. The antigen remains undetermined. TCRdb itself ran the reads through MiXCR, one entry per CDR3 protein. The repertoire includes just under 550,000 distinct CDR3 sequences, around a quarter of them detected once, and 13% sits in the top ten. This record comes from a study of T cell repertoires in cytomegalovirus infection. Study as a whole: Public TCR beta signatures indicated both CMV infection and matching HLA type. Broader study findings: Clonotypes of TCR beta that were HLA-C-restricted and CMV-specific dominated the ex vivo response. CMV carriers with the relevant HLA were identified by cumulative public TCR beta family frequency.

This CDR3 region has 16 residues. Germline V gives CDR1 MNHNS, CDR2 SASEGT. V gave up 7 bases and J gave up 5 bases; unmatched junction bases: 11. This chain joins TRBV6-1 and TRBJ2-3; 11 nucleotides align to TRBD2. The receptor comes from a human donor in good health (CMV status not recorded). Some clones in this sample may be carry-over from other donors' samples. Input material: PBMCs. CDR3 nucleotides: TGTGCCAGCACCCAACTAGCGGGAGCGACCGGAGATACGCAGTATTTT. It specifies CASTQLAGATGDTQYF.